This TCR beta chain was recovered during a study of shared clonotypes between healthy human individuals. General study points: Sharing across a few donors was seen in roughly 5% of naive CD4 clonotypes. Collection of samples was limited to blood; tissue repertoires likely differ. Generally, naive subsets (rather than memory subsets) showed larger estimated richness.

The donor cohort consisted entirely of Caucasian adults residing in Nashville, Tennessee. Repertoires were generated with immunoSEQ multiplex PCR, while TCRdb's copy carries only in-frame clones and drops some. The sample holds 2 million to 2.5 million clones, roughly 93% seen once. On this clone itself: What it binds is not known. The same CDR3 also results from other DNA sequences found in this sample.

There are 11 residues in the CDR3. In germline, CDR1 is SQVTM, CDR2 ANQGSEA. V shed 5 bases, J shed 4 bases, and the junction held 0 bases outside the gene matches. Sequences were obtained from naive CD4+ T cells from PBMCs. Stated subset: CD45RA+ positively selected. This chain joins TRBV29-1 and TRBJ1-1; TRBD1 agrees at 8 bases. The receptor was isolated from a man younger than 35 in good health. Some clones in this sample may be carry-over from other donors' samples. The chain's CDR3 is CSVTGGTEAFF. CDR3 DNA: TGCAGCGTTACAGGGGGCACTGAAGCTTTCTTT.